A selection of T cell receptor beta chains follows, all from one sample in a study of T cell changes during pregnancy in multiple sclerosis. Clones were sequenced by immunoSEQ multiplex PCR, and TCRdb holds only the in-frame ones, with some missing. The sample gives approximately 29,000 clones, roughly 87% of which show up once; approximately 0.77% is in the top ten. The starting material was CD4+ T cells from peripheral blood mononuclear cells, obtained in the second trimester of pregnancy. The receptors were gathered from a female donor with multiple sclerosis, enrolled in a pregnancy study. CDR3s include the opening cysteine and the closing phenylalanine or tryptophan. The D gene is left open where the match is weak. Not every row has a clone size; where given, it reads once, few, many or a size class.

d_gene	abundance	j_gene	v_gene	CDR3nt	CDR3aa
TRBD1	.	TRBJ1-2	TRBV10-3	TGTGCCACCGAGGACAGGCGACGCTTCTATGGCTACACCTTC	CATEDRRRFYGYTF
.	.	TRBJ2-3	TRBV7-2	TGTGCCAGCAGCTTGTGGCCAGGGCCCACAGATACGCAGTATTTT	CASSLWPGPTDTQYF
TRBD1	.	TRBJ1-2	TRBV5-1	TGCGCCAGCAGCCCCACAGGGGGCTATGGCTACACCTTC	CASSPTGGYGYTF
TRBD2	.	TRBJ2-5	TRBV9	TGTGCCAGCAGCGTAGGGGGGGGGCAAGAGACCCAGTACTTC	CASSVGGGQETQYF
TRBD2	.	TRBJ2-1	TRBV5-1	TGCGCCAGCAGCTTGGGGGGTAGCGGGGCCCTCAATGAGCAGTTCTTC	CASSLGGSGALNEQFF
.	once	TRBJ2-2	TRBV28	TGTGCCAGCAACGACCTCCGGGACACAATTAGGGGGGAGCTGTTTTTT	CASNDLRDTIRGELFF
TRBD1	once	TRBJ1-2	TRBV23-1	TGCGCCAGCAGTCAATCGAGGCAGGGGGCCCTCCCCTATGGCTACACCTTC	CASSQSRQGALPYGYTF
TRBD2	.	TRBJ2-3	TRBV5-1	TGCGCCTCCCGGGGGGGGGCCGTGGCAGATACGCAGTATTTT	CASRGGAVADTQYF
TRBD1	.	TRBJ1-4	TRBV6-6	TGTGCCAGCAGCTCCGGGACAGGGAATGAAAAACTGTTTTTT	CASSSGTGNEKLFF
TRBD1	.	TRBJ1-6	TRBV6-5	TGTGCCAGCAGCTGGGTACAGGGGTGGAATTCACCCCTCCACTTT	CASSWVQGWNSPLHF
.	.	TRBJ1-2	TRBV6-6	TGTGCCAGCAGAGAGAACTATGGCTACACCTTC	CASRENYGYTF
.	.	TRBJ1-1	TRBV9	TGTGCCAGCAGCCTAGACCCCCACGGCGGCTACACTGAAGCTTTCTTT	CASSLDPHGGYTEAFF
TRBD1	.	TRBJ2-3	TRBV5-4	TGTGCCAGCAGCAGGGGGACAGGGTCATCAGATACGCAGTATTTT	CASSRGTGSSDTQYF
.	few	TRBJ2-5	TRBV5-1	TGCGCCAGCAGCGAGCAAAGCCAAGAGACCCAGTACTTC	CASSEQSQETQYF
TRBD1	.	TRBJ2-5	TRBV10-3	TGTGCCATCAGCGCGAGGGACAGTGGCCAAGAGACCCAGTACTTC	CAISARDSGQETQYF
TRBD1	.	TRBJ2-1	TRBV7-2	TGTGCCAGCGGGACAGCCCAAGGTGAGCAGTTCTTC	CASGTAQGEQFF
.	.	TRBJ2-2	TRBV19	TGTGCCAGTAGTATAGGTCCGAGGAGGGAGCTGTTTTTT	CASSIGPRRELFF
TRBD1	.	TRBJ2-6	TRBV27	TGTGCCAGCAGTTCTCCGGGACAGGACTCTGGGGCCAACGTCCTGACTTTC	CASSSPGQDSGANVLTF